The 4 T cell receptor beta chains below all came from one sample that was sequenced in a study of patients and donors after allogeneic stem cell transplantation. Using its own MiXCR run on the RT-PCR reads, TCRdb lists one record per CDR3 protein. The top ten hold approximately 26% of the sample, which has 150,000 to 200,000 distinct CDR3 sequences, roughly 24% seen once. The material sequenced was blood, either unsorted or a sorted T cell fraction (not recorded which). Receptor source: a human donor who was either an allogeneic HSCT recipient or a stem cell or donor lymphocyte infusion donor (not recorded which). It is not recorded whose cells these are; they may come from a transplant donor.

This clonotype was found many times. The J gene is TRBJ1-3, the V gene TRBV4-1; D gene ambiguous. The germline V gene encodes CDR1 MGHRA and CDR2 YSYEKL. Trimming took off 0 bases at V and 3 bases at J, with 12 bases between the two ends. This CDR3 comprises 16 residues. The CDR3 coding sequence is TGCGCCAGCAGCCAAGATCATCCTTTTTATGGAAACACCATATATTTT. This sequence encodes CASSQDHPFYGNTIYF.

The chain joins TRBV30 to TRBJ2-7; 13 bases agree with TRBD2. The CDR3 is made up of 16 amino acids. V gave up 3 bases and J gave up 3 bases; unmatched junction bases: 8. Germline-derived CDR1 and CDR2 are GTSNPN and SVGIG (reference sequence). The CDR3 here is CAWSDPGLAGVYEQYF. CDR3 coding DNA: TGTGCCTGGAGCGACCCCGGACTAGCGGGAGTCTACGAGCAGTACTTC.

This clonotype showed up just a few times. This chain links TRBV12-3 or TRBV12-4 with TRBJ1-3; D unresolved. The CDR3 totals 14 residues. With 2 bases removed from V and 7 bases from J, the gap between germline ends came to 12 bases. In DNA, the CDR3 is TGTGCCAGCAGTTTAAGGCTTAGTACGAACACCATATATTTT. Amino acids: CASSLRLSTNTIYF.

In this sample, this clonotype turned up a few times. The rearrangement links TRBV7-9 to TRBJ2-1; D not certain. The CDR3 is 12 residues long. The germline CDR1 and CDR2 sequences are SEHNR and FQNEAQ (reference sequence). Trimming removed 1 base at V and 8 bases at J, with 6 bases between. CDR3 sequence (DNA): TGTGCCAGCAGCTTAGACATTTATGAGCAGTTCTTC. It encodes CASSLDIYEQFF.